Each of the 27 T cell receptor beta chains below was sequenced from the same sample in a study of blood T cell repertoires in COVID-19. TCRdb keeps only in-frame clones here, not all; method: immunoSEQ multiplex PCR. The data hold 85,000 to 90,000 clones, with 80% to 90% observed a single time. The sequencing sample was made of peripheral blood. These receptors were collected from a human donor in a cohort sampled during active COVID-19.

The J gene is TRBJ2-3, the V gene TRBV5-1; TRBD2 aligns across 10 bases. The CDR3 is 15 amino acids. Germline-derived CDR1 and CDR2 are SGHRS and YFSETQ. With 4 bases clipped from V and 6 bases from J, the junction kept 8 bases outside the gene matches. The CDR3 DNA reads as TGCGCCAGCAGCCCTCAGCGGGAGGGCCGGGATACGCAGTATTTT. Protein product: CASSPQREGRDTQYF.

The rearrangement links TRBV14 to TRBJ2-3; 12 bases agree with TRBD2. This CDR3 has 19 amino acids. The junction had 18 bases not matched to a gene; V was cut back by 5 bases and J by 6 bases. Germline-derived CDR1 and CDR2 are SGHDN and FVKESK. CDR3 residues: CASSASRTSGMVVADTQYF. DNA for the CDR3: TGTGCCAGCAGCGCGAGCCGGACTAGCGGGATGGTGGTCGCGGATACGCAGTATTTT.

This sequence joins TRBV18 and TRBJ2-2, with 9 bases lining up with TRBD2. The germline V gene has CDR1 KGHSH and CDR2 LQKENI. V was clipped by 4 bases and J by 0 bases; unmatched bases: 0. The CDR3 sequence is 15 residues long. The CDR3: CASSLAGANTGELFF. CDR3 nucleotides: TGTGCCAGCTCACTAGCGGGAGCGAACACCGGGGAGCTGTTTTTT.

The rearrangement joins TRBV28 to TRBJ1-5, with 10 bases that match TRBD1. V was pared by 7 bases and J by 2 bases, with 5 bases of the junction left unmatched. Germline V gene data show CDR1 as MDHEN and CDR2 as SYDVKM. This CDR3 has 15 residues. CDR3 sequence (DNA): TGTGCCAGCAAACCCGGACAGGGGGGCAATCAGCCCCAGCATTTT. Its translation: CASKPGQGGNQPQHF.

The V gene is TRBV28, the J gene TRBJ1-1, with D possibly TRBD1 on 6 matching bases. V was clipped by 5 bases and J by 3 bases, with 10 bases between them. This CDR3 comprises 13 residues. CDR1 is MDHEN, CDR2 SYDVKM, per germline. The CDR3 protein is CASSRGGDTEAFF. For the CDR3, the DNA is TGTGCCAGCAGTCGAGGGGGGGACACTGAAGCTTTCTTT.

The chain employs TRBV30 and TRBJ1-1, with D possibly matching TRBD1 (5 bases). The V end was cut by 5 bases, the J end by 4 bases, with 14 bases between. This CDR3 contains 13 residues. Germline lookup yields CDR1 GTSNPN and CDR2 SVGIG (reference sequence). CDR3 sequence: CAWDRGSGTEAFF. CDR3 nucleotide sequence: TGTGCCTGGGATCGGGGGAGCGGCACTGAAGCTTTCTTT. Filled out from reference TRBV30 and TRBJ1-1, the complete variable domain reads SQTIHQWPATLVQPVGSPLSLECTVEGTSNPNLYWYRQAAGRGLQLLFYSVGIGQISSEVPQNLSASRPQDRQFILSSKKLLLSDSGFYLCAWDRGSGTEAFFGQGTRLTVV.

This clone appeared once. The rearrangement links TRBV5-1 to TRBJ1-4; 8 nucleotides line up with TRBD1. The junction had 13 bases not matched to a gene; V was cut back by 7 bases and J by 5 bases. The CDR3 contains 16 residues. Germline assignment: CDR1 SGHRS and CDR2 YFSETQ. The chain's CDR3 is CASRADRGRRNEKLFF. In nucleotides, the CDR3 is TGCGCCAGCCGGGCCGACAGGGGAAGAAGAAATGAAAAACTGTTTTTT.

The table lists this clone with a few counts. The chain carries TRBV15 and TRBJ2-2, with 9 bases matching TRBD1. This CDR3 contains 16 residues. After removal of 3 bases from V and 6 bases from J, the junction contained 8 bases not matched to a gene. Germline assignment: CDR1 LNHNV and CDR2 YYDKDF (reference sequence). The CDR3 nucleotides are TGTGCCACCAGCAGGGCGGGACAGGGTTGGTCCGGGGAGCTGTTTTTT. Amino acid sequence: CATSRAGQGWSGELFF.

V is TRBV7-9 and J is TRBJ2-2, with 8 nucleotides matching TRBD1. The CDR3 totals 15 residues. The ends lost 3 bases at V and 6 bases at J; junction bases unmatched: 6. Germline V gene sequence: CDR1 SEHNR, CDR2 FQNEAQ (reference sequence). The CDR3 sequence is CASSLGDRGAGELFF. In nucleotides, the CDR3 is TGTGCCAGCAGCTTGGGAGACAGGGGTGCCGGGGAGCTGTTTTTT.

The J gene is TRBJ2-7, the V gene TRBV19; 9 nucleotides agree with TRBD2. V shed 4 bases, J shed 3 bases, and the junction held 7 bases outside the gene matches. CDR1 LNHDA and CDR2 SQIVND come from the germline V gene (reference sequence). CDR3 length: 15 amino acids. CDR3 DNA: TGTGCCAGTAGTAGGTCGGGACTAGCTAACTACGAGCAGTACTTC. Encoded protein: CASSRSGLANYEQYF.

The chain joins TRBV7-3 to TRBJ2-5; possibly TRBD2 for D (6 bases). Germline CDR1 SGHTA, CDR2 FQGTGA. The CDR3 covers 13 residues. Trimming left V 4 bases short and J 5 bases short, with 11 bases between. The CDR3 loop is CASSSGAGETQYF. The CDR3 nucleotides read TGTGCCAGCAGCTCCGGGGCGGGGGAGACCCAGTACTTC.

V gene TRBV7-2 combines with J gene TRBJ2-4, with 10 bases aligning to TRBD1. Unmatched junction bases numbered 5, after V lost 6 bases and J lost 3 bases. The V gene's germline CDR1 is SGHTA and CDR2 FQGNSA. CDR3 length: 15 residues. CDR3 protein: CASRPGQGDKNIQYF. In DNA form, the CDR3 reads TGTGCCAGCAGACCTGGACAGGGGGACAAAAACATTCAGTACTTC.

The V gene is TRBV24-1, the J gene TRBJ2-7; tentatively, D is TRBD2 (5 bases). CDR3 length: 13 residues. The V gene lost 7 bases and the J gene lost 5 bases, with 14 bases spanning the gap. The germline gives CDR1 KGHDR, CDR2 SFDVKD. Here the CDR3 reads CATSAGLSDEQYF. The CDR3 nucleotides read TGTGCCACCAGCGCGGGCCTTAGCGACGAGCAGTACTTC.

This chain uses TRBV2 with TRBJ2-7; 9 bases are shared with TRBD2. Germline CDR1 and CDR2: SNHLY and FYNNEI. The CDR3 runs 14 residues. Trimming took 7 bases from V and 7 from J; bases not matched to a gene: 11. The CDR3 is CASMETSGYVEQYF. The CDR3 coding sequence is TGTGCCAGCATGGAGACTAGCGGCTACGTTGAGCAGTACTTC.

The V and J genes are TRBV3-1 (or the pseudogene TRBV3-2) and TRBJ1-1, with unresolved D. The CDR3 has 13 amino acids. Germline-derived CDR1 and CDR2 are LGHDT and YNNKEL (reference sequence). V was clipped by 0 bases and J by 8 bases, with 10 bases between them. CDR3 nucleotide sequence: TGTGCCAGCAGCCAAGAAGAAACGGGAGAAGCTTTCTTT. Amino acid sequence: CASSQEETGEAFF.

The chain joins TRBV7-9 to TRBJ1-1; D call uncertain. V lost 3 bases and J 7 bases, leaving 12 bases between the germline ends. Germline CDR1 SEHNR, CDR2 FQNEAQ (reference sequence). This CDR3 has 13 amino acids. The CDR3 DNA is TGTGCCAGCAGCTTTACGAATTCGGGTGAAGCTTTCTTT. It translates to CASSFTNSGEAFF. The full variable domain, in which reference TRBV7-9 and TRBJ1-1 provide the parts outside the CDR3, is DTGVSQNPRHKITKRGQNVTFRCDPISEHNRLYWYRQTLGQGPEFLTYFQNEAQLEKSRLLSDRFSAERPKGSFSTLEIQRTEQGDSAMYLCASSFTNSGEAFFGQGTRLTVV.

Written as DNA, the CDR3 is TGTGCCAGCAGAACCGGGACAGGGGACACCGGGGAGCTGTTTTTT. It is translated as CASRTGTGDTGELFF. V usage is TRBV3-1 (or the pseudogene TRBV3-2) and J usage is TRBJ2-2; 10 nucleotides line up with TRBD1. The CDR3 is 15 residues long. Germline V gene data show CDR1 as LGHDT and CDR2 as YNNKEL (reference sequence). Germline trimming cut 6 bases from V and 3 bases from J; bases unmatched to any gene: 4.

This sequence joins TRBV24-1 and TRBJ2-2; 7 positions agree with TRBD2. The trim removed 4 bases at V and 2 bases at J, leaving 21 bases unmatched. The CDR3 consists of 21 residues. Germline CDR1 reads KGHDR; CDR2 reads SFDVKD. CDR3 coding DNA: TGTGCCACCAGTGAGGTTTACGTGACTAGCCACCTTCCAAGCAACACCGGGGAGCTGTTTTTT. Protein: CATSEVYVTSHLPSNTGELFF.

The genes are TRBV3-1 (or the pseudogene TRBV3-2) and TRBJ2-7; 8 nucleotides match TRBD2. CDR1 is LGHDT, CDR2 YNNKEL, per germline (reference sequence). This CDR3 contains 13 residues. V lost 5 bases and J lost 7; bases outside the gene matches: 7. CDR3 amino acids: CASSVSGTREQYF. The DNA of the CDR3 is TGTGCCAGCAGCGTAAGCGGGACTAGGGAGCAGTACTTC.

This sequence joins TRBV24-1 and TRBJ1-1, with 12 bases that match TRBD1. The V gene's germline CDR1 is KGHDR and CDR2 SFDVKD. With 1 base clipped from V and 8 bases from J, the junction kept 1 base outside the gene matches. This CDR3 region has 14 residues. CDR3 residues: CATSDFGTGGEAFF. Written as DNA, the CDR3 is TGTGCCACCAGTGATTTTGGGACAGGGGGCGAAGCTTTCTTT.

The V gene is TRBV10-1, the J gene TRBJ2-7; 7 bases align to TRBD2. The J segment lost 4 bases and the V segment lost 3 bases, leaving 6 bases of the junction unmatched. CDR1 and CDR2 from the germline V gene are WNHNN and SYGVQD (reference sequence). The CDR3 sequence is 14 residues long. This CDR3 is CASSDAGRTYEQYF. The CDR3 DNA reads TGCGCCAGCAGTGACGCCGGGAGGACTTACGAGCAGTACTTC.

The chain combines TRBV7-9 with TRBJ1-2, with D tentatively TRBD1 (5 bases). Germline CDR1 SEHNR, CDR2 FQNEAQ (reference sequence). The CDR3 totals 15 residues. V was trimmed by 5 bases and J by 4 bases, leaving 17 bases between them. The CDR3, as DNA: TGTGCCAGCAGCGCTCCGACGGGGGTAACCTATGGCTACACCTTC. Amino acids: CASSAPTGVTYGYTF.

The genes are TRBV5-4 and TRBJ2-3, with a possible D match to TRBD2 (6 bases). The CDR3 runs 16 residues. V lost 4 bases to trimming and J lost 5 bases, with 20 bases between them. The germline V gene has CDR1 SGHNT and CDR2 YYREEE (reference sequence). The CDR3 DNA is TGTGCCAGCAGCCAACCACCGGGACTGGAGGGAGATACGCAGTATTTT. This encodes CASSQPPGLEGDTQYF. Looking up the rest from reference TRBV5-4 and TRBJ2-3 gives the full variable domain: ETGVTQSPTHLIKTRGQQVTLRCSSQSGHNTVSWYQQALGQGPQFIFQYYREEENGRGNFPPRFSGLQFPNYSSELNVNALELDDSALYLCASSQPPGLEGDTQYFGPGTRLTVL.

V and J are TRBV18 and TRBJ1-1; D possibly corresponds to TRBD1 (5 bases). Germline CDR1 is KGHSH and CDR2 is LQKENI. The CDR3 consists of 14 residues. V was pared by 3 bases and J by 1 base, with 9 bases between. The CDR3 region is CASSPGTKNTEAFF. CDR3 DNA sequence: TGTGCCAGCTCACCCGGGACTAAGAACACTGAAGCTTTCTTT.

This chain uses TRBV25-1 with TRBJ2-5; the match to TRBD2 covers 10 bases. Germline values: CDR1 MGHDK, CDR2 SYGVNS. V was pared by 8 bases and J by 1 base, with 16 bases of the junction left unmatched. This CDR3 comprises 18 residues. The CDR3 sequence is CASHEHSGRPGLQETQYF. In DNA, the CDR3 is TGTGCCAGCCACGAACATAGCGGGAGGCCAGGACTCCAAGAGACCCAGTACTTC.

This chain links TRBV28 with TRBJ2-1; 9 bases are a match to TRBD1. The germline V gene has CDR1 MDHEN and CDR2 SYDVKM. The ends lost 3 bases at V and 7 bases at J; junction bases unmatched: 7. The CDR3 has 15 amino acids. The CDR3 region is CASSFHGTGSNEQFF. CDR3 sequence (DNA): TGTGCCAGCAGTTTTCACGGGACAGGGAGTAATGAGCAGTTCTTC.

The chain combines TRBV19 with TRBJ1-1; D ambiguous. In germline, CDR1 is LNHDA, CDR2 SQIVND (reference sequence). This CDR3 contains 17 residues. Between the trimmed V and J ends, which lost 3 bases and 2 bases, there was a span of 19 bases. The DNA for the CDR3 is TGTGCCAGTAGTATCCGCGGACGGTCTGGAGGAAACACTGAAGCTTTCTTT. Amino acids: CASSIRGRSGGNTEAFF.